A selection of T cell receptor beta chains follows, all from one sample in a study of T cell responses to AZD1222 COVID-19 vaccine. The repertoire was sequenced with immunoSEQ multiplex PCR; TCRdb's copy has only in-frame clones and lacks some. The table shows nearly 110,000 clones, with 90% occurring only once. The sequencing here drew on peripheral blood, taken on day 0 of AZD1222 vaccination. Receptor source: an adult in good health. Both conserved end residues are part of each CDR3. D genes are given only for firm matches. Clone size is not always given. Where it is, it says once, few, many or a class for expanded clones.

TRBJ2-1,TRBV5-1,TRBD1,.,CASSTDRGYNEQFF,TGCGCCAGCAGCACGGACAGGGGCTACAATGAGCAGTTCTTC
TRBJ2-1,TRBV29-1,.,.,CSVRASINEQFF,TGCAGCGTGCGGGCAAGCATCAATGAGCAGTTCTTC
TRBJ2-3,TRBV15,.,.,CATSREGVGTDTQYF,TGTGCCACCAGCAGAGAGGGGGTAGGGACAGATACGCAGTATTTT
TRBJ1-5,TRBV19,.,.,CASSITGFDQPQHF,TGTGCCAGTAGTATCACCGGGTTTGATCAGCCCCAGCATTTT
TRBJ2-3,TRBV14,.,once,CASSLQGTSTDTQYF,TGTGCCAGCAGCCTGCAGGGGACTAGCACAGATACGCAGTATTTT
TRBJ1-2,TRBV4-1,.,once,CASSEEGGYTF,TGCGCCAGCAGCGAAGAAGGTGGCTACACCTTC
TRBJ1-5,TRBV20-1,.,.,CSASRRYNQPQHF,TGCAGTGCTAGTCGACGGTACAATCAGCCCCAGCATTTT
TRBJ2-5,TRBV6-2/TRBV6-3,.,.,CASSIRPDAQYF,TGTGCCAGCAGTATTAGGCCCGACGCCCAGTACTTC
TRBJ2-3,TRBV28,.,.,CASSLGRYTQYF,TGTGCCAGCAGCCTAGGGAGATATACGCAGTATTTT
TRBJ1-1,TRBV12-3/TRBV12-4,.,.,CASTRQNTEAFF,TGTGCCAGCACGAGACAAAACACTGAAGCTTTCTTT
TRBJ1-1,TRBV2,.,.,CASSEMGANTEAFF,TGTGCCAGCAGTGAAATGGGGGCGAACACTGAAGCTTTCTTT
TRBJ2-2,TRBV11-3,TRBD1,.,CASSSGTVAGELFF,TGTGCCAGCAGCTCCGGGACAGTCGCCGGGGAGCTGTTTTTT
TRBJ1-2,TRBV7-9,TRBD1,.,CASSPGQATYGYTF,TGTGCCAGCAGCCCCGGACAGGCAACATATGGCTACACCTTC
TRBJ2-2,TRBV7-9,TRBD1,.,CASRSHRGAGELFF,TGTGCCAGCAGGAGCCACAGGGGCGCCGGGGAGCTGTTTTTT
TRBJ2-2,TRBV9,.,.,CASSVGGITGELFF,TGTGCCAGCAGCGTAGGAGGGATCACCGGGGAGCTGTTTTTT
TRBJ2-7,TRBV9,TRBD2,once,CASSVAGLAGAYEQYF,TGTGCCAGCAGCGTAGCGGGACTAGCGGGAGCCTACGAGCAGTACTTC
TRBJ2-1,TRBV13,.,.,CASTQIADYNEQFF,TGTGCCAGCACCCAAATAGCGGACTACAATGAGCAGTTCTTC
TRBJ1-1,TRBV9,.,.,CASSPSGPMNTEAFF,TGTGCCAGCAGCCCCTCCGGCCCGATGAACACTGAAGCTTTCTTT
TRBJ2-7,TRBV4-1,TRBD1,.,CAPRPPGQGNLAESYEQYF,TGCGCCCCCCGCCCGCCGGGACAGGGGAATCTAGCGGAGTCCTACGAGCAGTACTTC
TRBJ2-2,TRBV19,.,.,CASSIAPGTPNTGELFF,TGTGCCAGTAGTATAGCCCCCGGGACACCGAACACCGGGGAGCTGTTTTTT
TRBJ1-2,TRBV5-1,TRBD1,.,CASSPRDSKAANYGYTF,TGCGCCAGCAGCCCCCGGGACAGTAAAGCGGCTAACTATGGCTACACCTTC
TRBJ1-6,TRBV5-4,.,few,CATQENSPLHF,TGTGCCACTCAAGAGAATTCACCCCTCCACTTT
TRBJ1-1,TRBV2,.,.,CASSKGVAEAFF,TGTGCCAGCAGCAAGGGAGTAGCTGAAGCTTTCTTT
TRBJ1-2,TRBV12-5,.,.,CASGSAPGYGYTF,TGTGCTAGTGGGTCGGCCCCGGGCTATGGCTACACCTTC
TRBJ2-7,TRBV27,.,.,CASRPRARPYEQYF,TGTGCCAGCAGACCCCGGGCCAGACCCTACGAGCAGTACTTC
TRBJ1-5,TRBV28,TRBD1,.,CGTKEGALGQPQHF,TGTGGCACCAAAGAGGGGGCTTTAGGTCAGCCCCAGCATTTT
TRBJ2-7,TRBV28,TRBD1,.,CASRPEKNRDRVEQYF,TGTGCCAGCAGGCCGGAGAAGAACCGGGACAGGGTCGAGCAGTACTTC
TRBJ1-1,TRBV5-1,TRBD1,.,CASSSTGTGVTEAFF,TGCGCCAGCAGCTCAACCGGGACAGGGGTCACTGAAGCTTTCTTT
TRBJ1-3,TRBV11-2,TRBD1,few,CASSLGDSLSGNTIYF,TGTGCCAGCAGCTTAGGGGACAGTCTCTCTGGAAACACCATATATTTT
TRBJ1-1,TRBV2,.,.,CASRLTGQGIEAFF,TGTGCCAGCAGACTCACGGGGCAGGGGATTGAAGCTTTCTTT
TRBJ2-7,TRBV3-1/TRBV3-2,.,.,CASSQDGGANYEQYF,TGTGCCAGCAGCCAAGATGGGGGGGCTAACTACGAGCAGTACTTC
TRBJ2-3,TRBV18,.,.,CASSPPADTQYF,TGTGCCAGCTCACCCCCAGCAGATACGCAGTATTTT
TRBJ1-2,TRBV5-6,.,.,CASSPSLTGYNYGYTF,TGTGCCAGCAGCCCCTCATTGACTGGGTATAACTATGGCTACACCTTC
TRBJ1-5,TRBV7-8,.,few,CASSLAPWSNQPQHF,TGTGCCAGCAGCTTAGCCCCCTGGAGCAATCAGCCCCAGCATTTT
TRBJ2-3,TRBV11-3,TRBD2,.,CASRSREAPDTQYF,TGTGCCAGCCGTTCGCGGGAGGCCCCAGATACGCAGTATTTT
TRBJ1-5,TRBV9,.,.,CASSVEGWNQPQHF,TGTGCCAGCAGCGTAGAGGGGTGGAATCAGCCCCAGCATTTT
TRBJ1-4,TRBV29-1,.,.,CSVQAQGLKLFF,TGCAGCGTTCAAGCACAGGGACTAAAACTGTTTTTT
TRBJ2-7,TRBV3-1/TRBV3-2,.,.,CASSQDRRSTRQYF,TGTGCCAGCAGCCAAGATCGTCGCTCTACCAGGCAGTACTTC
TRBJ2-5,TRBV20-1,TRBD2,.,CSASVLSIAGGTQETQYF,TGCAGTGCTAGTGTGCTATCGATAGCGGGAGGGACCCAAGAGACCCAGTACTTC
TRBJ2-2,TRBV9,TRBD1,.,CASSVDWTGFFTGELFF,TGTGCCAGCAGCGTAGATTGGACAGGGTTTTTTACCGGGGAGCTGTTTTTT
TRBJ1-1,TRBV7-8,TRBD1,.,CASSHSLEGGGAFF,TGTGCCAGCAGCCATAGCCTAGAAGGGGGCGGCGCTTTCTTT
TRBJ1-2,TRBV6-5,.,.,CASSYSMGGYGYTF,TGTGCCAGCAGTTACTCGATGGGGGGCTATGGCTACACCTTC
TRBJ2-7,TRBV7-8,.,.,CASSFLSGAYEQYF,TGTGCCAGCAGCTTCCTCTCGGGTGCCTACGAGCAGTACTTC
TRBJ2-1,TRBV27,.,.,CASSWGDFSYNEQFF,TGTGCCAGCAGTTGGGGGGATTTCTCCTACAATGAGCAGTTCTTC